The rows below give T cell receptor beta chains drawn from one sample of a study of shared clonotypes between healthy human individuals. Produced via immunoSEQ multiplex PCR; TCRdb's table is partial and in-frame only. The top ten clones hold 0.5% to 0.6% of a sample with about 1.1 million clones, about four fifths of them seen once. The sequencing input was memory CD4+ T cells from PBMCs. Receptors were obtained from a man aged 18 to 35 in good health. Some clones in this sample may be carry-over from other donors' samples. The CDR3 runs from the conserved cysteine through the conserved F or W. Size tells how often a clone was seen (once, few, many) or the class of an expanded clone, and some rows leave it out.

abundance: -
v_gene: TRBV7-9
CDR3aa: CASSSTGPYGYTF

abundance: -
v_gene: TRBV5-4
CDR3aa: CASSLGGVTGNEQYF

abundance: many
v_gene: TRBV5-1
CDR3aa: CASSAGHEGEQYF

abundance: -
v_gene: TRBV6-1
CDR3aa: CASNRQGKAFF

abundance: once
v_gene: TRBV9
CDR3aa: CASSVRLSGANVLTF

abundance: -
v_gene: TRBV29-1
CDR3aa: CSVARGLDTGELFF

abundance: -
v_gene: TRBV5-1
CDR3aa: CASSLDRVGGYTF

abundance: -
v_gene: TRBV29-1
CDR3aa: CSVENPRGSGRTDTQYF

abundance: -
v_gene: TRBV14
CDR3aa: CASSQVSGGRSYGYTF

abundance: -
v_gene: TRBV6-1
CDR3aa: CASSLGGSTEAFF

abundance: -
v_gene: TRBV6-1
CDR3aa: CASSRDRGFSYEQYF

abundance: -
v_gene: TRBV5-1
CDR3aa: CASSLQGMGREKLFF

abundance: once
v_gene: TRBV19
CDR3aa: CASSMRHIGRGYTF

abundance: -
v_gene: TRBV28
CDR3aa: CASTRGATYEQYF

abundance: few
v_gene: TRBV4-2
CDR3aa: CASSQKQSQETQYF

abundance: once
v_gene: TRBV19
CDR3aa: CASSMDGVSNQPQHF

abundance: few
v_gene: TRBV18
CDR3aa: CASSPGSDTQYF

abundance: -
v_gene: TRBV6-1
CDR3aa: CASSDGRTGYIMNTEAFF

abundance: -
v_gene: TRBV25-1
CDR3aa: CASSDLLAGGIQYF

abundance: -
v_gene: TRBV9
CDR3aa: CASSPGGLLSSYNEQFF

abundance: -
v_gene: TRBV30
CDR3aa: CAWSQQGGQPQHF

abundance: -
v_gene: TRBV10-3
CDR3aa: CAISEGLAASYEQYF

abundance: -
v_gene: TRBV28
CDR3aa: CASSPDRVRAFF

abundance: -
v_gene: TRBV5-1
CDR3aa: CASSLESAGGEAFF

abundance: -
v_gene: TRBV6-6
CDR3aa: CASSVRQNLNEQFF

abundance: -
v_gene: TRBV18
CDR3aa: CASSPDRHSYEQYF

abundance: -
v_gene: TRBV7-3
CDR3aa: CASSLRAGGTEAFF

abundance: -
v_gene: TRBV7-8
CDR3aa: CASSLTLGETQYF

abundance: -
v_gene: TRBV5-8
CDR3aa: CASSQEGHFNEKLFF

abundance: -
v_gene: TRBV6-5
CDR3aa: CASRSTGFGYTF

abundance: -
v_gene: TRBV7-2
CDR3aa: CASSPQSQRSNQPQHF

abundance: -
v_gene: TRBV7-8
CDR3aa: CASSLAAGAINTGELFF

abundance: -
v_gene: TRBV18
CDR3aa: CASSEGQGKTEAFF

abundance: -
v_gene: TRBV11-1
CDR3aa: CASSPSAIEAKNIQYF

abundance: once
v_gene: TRBV6-5
CDR3aa: CASSYGLAAPGGQYF

abundance: -
v_gene: TRBV28
CDR3aa: CASSKPGQYNEKLFF

abundance: -
v_gene: TRBV4-3
CDR3aa: CASSQRPSGNTDTQYF

abundance: once
v_gene: TRBV18
CDR3aa: CASSLTDGGNTEAFF

abundance: -
v_gene: TRBV6-6
CDR3aa: CASRGQGGYGYTF

abundance: -
v_gene: TRBV6-6
CDR3aa: CASRSGNQPQHF

abundance: once
v_gene: TRBV5-6
CDR3aa: CASSPLDRGPVETQYF

abundance: -
v_gene: TRBV6-1
CDR3aa: CASSEQIYTQELTEAFF

abundance: -
v_gene: TRBV18
CDR3aa: CASSPLSTGLNTEAFF

abundance: once
v_gene: TRBV10-2
CDR3aa: CASSVLEYNEQFF

abundance: many
v_gene: TRBV11-2
CDR3aa: CASSWYGGDEQYF

abundance: -
v_gene: TRBV28
CDR3aa: CASSHLTEPRGPQHF

abundance: -
v_gene: TRBV28
CDR3aa: CASSLAGGPTYEQYF

abundance: -
v_gene: TRBV19
CDR3aa: CASSGASGNTIYF

abundance: -
v_gene: TRBV5-1
CDR3aa: CASSSDREADTQYF

abundance: many
v_gene: TRBV18
CDR3aa: CASSPLADNTGELFF

abundance: -
v_gene: TRBV30
CDR3aa: CAWSRQGGAEQYF

abundance: -
v_gene: TRBV27
CDR3aa: CVTGQGRAYEQYF

abundance: -
v_gene: TRBV5-1
CDR3aa: CASSYYDRSGTDTQYF

abundance: -
v_gene: TRBV28
CDR3aa: CASRTGTMNTGELFF

abundance: -
v_gene: TRBV7-8
CDR3aa: CASSKLAGEETQYF

abundance: many
v_gene: TRBV9
CDR3aa: CASSVVASGASEQYF

abundance: -
v_gene: TRBV6-1
CDR3aa: CASRAEGAETQYF

abundance: -
v_gene: TRBV10-3
CDR3aa: CATSPQTGGYGYTF